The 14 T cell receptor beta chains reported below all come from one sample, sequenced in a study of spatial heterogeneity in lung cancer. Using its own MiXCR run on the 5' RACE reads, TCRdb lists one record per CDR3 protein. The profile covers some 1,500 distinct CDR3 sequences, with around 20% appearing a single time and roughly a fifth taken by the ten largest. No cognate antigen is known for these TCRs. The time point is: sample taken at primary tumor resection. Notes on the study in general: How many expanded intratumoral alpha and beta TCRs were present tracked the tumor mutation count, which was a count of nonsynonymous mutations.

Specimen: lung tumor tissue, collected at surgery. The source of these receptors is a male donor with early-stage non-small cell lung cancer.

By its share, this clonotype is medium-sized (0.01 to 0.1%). The CDR3 loop reads CASTPGPLSGNTIYF. The CDR3 DNA reads as TGTGCCAGCACCCCTGGGCCCCTCTCTGGAAACACCATATATTTT. The rearrangement joins TRBV6-5 to TRBJ1-3; D remains ambiguous. CDR3 length: 15 amino acids. The V end lost 7 bases, the J end lost 0 bases, and 13 bases lay between the germline ends. Germline V gene data show CDR1 as MNHEY and CDR2 as SVGAGI.

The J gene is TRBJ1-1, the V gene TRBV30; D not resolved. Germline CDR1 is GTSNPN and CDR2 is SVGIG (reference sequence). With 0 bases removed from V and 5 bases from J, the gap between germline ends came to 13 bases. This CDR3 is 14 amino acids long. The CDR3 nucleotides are TGTGCCTGGAGTGTAATGAGTTTAGGGACTGAAGCTTTCTTT. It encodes CAWSVMSLGTEAFF. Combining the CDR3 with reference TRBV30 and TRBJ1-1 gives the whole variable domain SQTIHQWPATLVQPVGSPLSLECTVEGTSNPNLYWYRQAAGRGLQLLFYSVGIGQISSEVPQNLSASRPQDRQFILSSKKLLLSDSGFYLCAWSVMSLGTEAFFGQGTRLTVV.

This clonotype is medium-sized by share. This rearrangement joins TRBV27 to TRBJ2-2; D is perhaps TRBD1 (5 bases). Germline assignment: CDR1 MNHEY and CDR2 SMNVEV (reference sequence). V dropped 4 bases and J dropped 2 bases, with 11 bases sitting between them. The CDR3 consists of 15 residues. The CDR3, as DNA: TGTGCCAGCAGTTCCCTCCAGGGTAACACCGGGGAGCTGTTTTTT. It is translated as CASSSLQGNTGELFF.

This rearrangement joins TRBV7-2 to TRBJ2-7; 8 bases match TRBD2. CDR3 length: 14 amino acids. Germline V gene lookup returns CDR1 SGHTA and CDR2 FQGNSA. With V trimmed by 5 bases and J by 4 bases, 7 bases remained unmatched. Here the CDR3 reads CASSVSGSVYEQYF. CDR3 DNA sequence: TGTGCCAGCAGCGTCAGCGGGAGCGTGTACGAGCAGTACTTC.

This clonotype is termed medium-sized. CDR3 coding DNA: TGCGCCAGCAGCTCTTCGACAGGGGCCTTTACAGATACGCAGTATTTT. It yields the protein CASSSSTGAFTDTQYF. The rearrangement links TRBV5-1 to TRBJ2-3; 8 nucleotides agree with TRBD1. Losses at the gene ends were 3 bases for V and 3 bases for J; bases not matched to a gene: 9. The germline V gene has CDR1 SGHRS and CDR2 YFSETQ. The CDR3 runs 16 residues.

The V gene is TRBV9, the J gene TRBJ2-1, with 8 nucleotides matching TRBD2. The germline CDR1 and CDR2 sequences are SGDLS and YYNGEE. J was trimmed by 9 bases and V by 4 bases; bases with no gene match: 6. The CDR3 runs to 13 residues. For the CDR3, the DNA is TGTGCCAGCAGCCCGAGCAGCGGGAGTGAGCAGTTCTTC. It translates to CASSPSSGSEQFF. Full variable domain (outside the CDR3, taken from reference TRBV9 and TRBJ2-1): DSGVTQTPKHLITATGQRVTLRCSPRSGDLSVYWYQQSLDQGLQFLIQYYNGEERAKGNILERFSAQQFPDLHSELNLSSLELGDSALYFCASSPSSGSEQFFGPGTRLTVL.

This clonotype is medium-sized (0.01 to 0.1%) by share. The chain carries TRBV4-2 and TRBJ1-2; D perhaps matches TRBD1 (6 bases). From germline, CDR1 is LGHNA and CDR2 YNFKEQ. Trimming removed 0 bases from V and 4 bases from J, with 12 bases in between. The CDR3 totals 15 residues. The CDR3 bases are TGTGCCAGCAGCCAAGATCAGATAGGGGGCTATGGCTACACCTTC. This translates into CASSQDQIGGYGYTF.

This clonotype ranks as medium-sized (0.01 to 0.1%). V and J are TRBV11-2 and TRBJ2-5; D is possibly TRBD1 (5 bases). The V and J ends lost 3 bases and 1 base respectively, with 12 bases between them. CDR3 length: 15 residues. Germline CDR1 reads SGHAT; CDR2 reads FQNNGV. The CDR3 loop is CASSFFGQGQETQYF. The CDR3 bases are TGTGCCAGCAGCTTCTTCGGGCAGGGCCAAGAGACCCAGTACTTC.

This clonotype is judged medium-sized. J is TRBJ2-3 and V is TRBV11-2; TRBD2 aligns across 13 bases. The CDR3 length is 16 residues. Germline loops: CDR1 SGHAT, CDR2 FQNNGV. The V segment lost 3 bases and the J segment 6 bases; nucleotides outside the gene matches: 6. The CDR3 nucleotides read TGTGCCAGCAGCTTGGCCGGGACTAGCGGGGAGGATACGCAGTATTTT. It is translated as CASSLAGTSGEDTQYF.

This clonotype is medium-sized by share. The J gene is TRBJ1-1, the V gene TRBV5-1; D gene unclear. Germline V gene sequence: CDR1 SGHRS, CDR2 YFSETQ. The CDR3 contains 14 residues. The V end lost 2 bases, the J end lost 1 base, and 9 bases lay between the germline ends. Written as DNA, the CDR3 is TGCGCCAGCAGCTTTGGCGACCCGAACACTGAAGCTTTCTTT. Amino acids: CASSFGDPNTEAFF.

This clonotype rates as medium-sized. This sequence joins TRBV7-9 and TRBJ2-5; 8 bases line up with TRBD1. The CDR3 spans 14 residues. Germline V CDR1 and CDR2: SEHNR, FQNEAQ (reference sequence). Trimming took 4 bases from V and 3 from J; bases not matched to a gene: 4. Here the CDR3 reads CASSSQGAEETQYF. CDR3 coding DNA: TGTGCCAGCAGCTCCCAGGGGGCCGAAGAGACCCAGTACTTC. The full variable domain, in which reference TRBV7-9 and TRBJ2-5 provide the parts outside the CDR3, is DTGVSQNPRHKITKRGQNVTFRCDPISEHNRLYWYRQTLGQGPEFLTYFQNEAQLEKSRLLSDRFSAERPKGSFSTLEIQRTEQGDSAMYLCASSSQGAEETQYFGPGTRLLVL.

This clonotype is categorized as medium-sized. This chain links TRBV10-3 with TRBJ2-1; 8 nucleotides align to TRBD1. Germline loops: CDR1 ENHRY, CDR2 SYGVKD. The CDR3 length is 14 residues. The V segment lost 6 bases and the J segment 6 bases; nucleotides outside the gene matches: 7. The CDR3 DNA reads TGTGCCATCAGCCAGGGACAGGCCGTCAATGAGCAGTTCTTC. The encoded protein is CAISQGQAVNEQFF.

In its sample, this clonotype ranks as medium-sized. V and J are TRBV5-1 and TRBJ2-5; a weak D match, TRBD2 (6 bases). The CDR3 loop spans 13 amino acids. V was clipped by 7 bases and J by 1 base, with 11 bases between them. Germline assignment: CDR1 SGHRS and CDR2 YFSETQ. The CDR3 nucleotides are TGCGCCAGCGGAGGAGGGATCCAAGAGACCCAGTACTTC. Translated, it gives CASGGGIQETQYF. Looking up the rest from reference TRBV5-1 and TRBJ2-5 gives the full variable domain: KAGVTQTPRYLIKTRGQQVTLSCSPISGHRSVSWYQQTPGQGLQFLFEYFSETQRNKGNFPGRFSGRQFSNSRSEMNVSTLELGDSALYLCASGGGIQETQYFGPGTRLLVL.

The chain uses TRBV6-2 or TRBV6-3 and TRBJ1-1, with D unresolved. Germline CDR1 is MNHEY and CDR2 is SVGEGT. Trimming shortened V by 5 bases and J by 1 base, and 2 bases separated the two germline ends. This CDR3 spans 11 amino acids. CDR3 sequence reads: CASSTNTEAFF. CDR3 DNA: TGTGCCAGCAGTACGAACACTGAAGCTTTCTTT.